This T cell receptor (beta chain) stems from a study of shared clonotypes between healthy human individuals. Study-level background: CD4 naive and CD4 memory each took three plates per donor, while CD8 naive took two and CD8 memory one. Study-wide results and caveats: Larger richness was generally estimated for naive than memory subsets.

For this clone: Antigen: not known.

The ends were cut back, 6 bases at V and 4 bases at J, with 11 bases in the middle. CDR3 length equals 13 residues. Germline V gene data show CDR1 as MNHNY and CDR2 as SVGAGI (reference sequence). Donors comprised only Caucasian adults living in Nashville, Tennessee. Every immunoSEQ plate was one replicate of a subset's evenly spread DNA. The assay was immunoSEQ multiplex PCR, and TCRdb's table has in-frame clones only and misses some. The data show over a million clones, about 76% seen once. The sequenced sample consisted of memory CD4+ T cells sorted from blood. The subset: CD45RA-negative fraction. The rearrangement links TRBV6-6 to TRBJ2-3; D possibly corresponds to TRBD1 (8 bases). The sequence derives from a man younger than 30 in good health. This chain's CDR3 is CASRTGGADTQYF. The DNA of the CDR3 is TGTGCCAGCAGAACAGGGGGGGCAGATACGCAGTATTTT.